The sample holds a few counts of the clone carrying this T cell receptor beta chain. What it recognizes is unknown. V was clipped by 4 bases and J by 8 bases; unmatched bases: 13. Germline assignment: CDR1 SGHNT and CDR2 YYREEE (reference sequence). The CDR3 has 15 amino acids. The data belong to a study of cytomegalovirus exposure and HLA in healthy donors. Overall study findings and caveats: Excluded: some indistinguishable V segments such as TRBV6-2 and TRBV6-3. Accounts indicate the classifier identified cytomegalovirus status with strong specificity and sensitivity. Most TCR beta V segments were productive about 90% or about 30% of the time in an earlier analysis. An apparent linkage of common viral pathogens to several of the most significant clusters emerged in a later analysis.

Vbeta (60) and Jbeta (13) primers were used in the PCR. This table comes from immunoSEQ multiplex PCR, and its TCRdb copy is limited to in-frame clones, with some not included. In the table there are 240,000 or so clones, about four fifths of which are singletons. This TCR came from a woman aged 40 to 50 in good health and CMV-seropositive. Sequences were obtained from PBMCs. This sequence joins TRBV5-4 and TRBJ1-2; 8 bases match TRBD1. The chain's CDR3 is CASSQPLWTGRGYTF. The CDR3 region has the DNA TGTGCCAGCAGCCAACCCCTATGGACAGGGAGAGGCTACACCTTC. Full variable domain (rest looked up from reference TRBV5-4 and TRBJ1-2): ETGVTQSPTHLIKTRGQQVTLRCSSQSGHNTVSWYQQALGQGPQFIFQYYREEENGRGNFPPRFSGLQFPNYSSELNVNALELDDSALYLCASSQPLWTGRGYTFGSGTRLTVV.